This T cell receptor beta chain emerged from a study of cytomegalovirus exposure and HLA in healthy donors. PCR used 60 Vbeta primers and 13 Jbeta primers. Sequencing was performed with immunoSEQ multiplex PCR; in TCRdb, only in-frame clones are kept and a portion is missing. The data contain 150,000 to 200,000 clones, roughly 78% of them singletons. CDR1 and CDR2 from the germline V gene are SGHDT and YYEEEE. V was clipped by 5 bases and J by 2 bases, with 20 bases between them. The length of the CDR3 is 16 residues. This sequence originates from a middle-aged woman in good health and CMV-seronegative. The chain uses TRBV5-6 and TRBJ2-7, with D perhaps TRBD2 (6 bases). The sample consisted of PBMCs. In DNA, the CDR3 is TGTGCCAGCAGTATGTTTTCGGGACTCCCAACCTACGAGCAGTACTTC. It specifies CASSMFSGLPTYEQYF.